This paragraph covers one T cell receptor beta chain sequence. Its antigen is not identified. Both iRepertoire HTBI primers and Arm-PCR of CDR3 regions were used to build the TCR beta libraries. Via MiXCR, TCRdb re-called the multiplex PCR reads, giving one row per CDR3 protein. The table includes about 610,000 distinct CDR3 sequences, about 16% detected once. This entry comes from a study of regulatory T cells in long-lasting Graves disease. General study points: Favored gene segments in persistent disease were TRBV28, TRBJ1-2 and TRBJ2-5. Persistent patients had more shared public clonotypes (roughly 2,500) than new patients (about 1,000).

Time point: newly diagnosed GD, antithyroid drugs for less than 3 months. The TCR library was made from RNA extracted from PBMCs. CDR3 length: 14 amino acids. V was shortened by 1 base and J by 13 bases, with 17 bases between the two germline ends. Germline lookup yields CDR1 MGHRA and CDR2 YSYEKL. This sample also appeared in a second study, on T cells in Graves' hyperthyroidism and ophthalmopathy. From that report: An initial round of RT-PCR targeting the TCR CDR3 relied on the HTBI primer set.

This rearrangement joins TRBV4-1 to TRBJ1-3; D is possibly TRBD1 (5 bases). Specimen: peripheral blood mononuclear cells (PBMCs), collected at new diagnosis, from a patient treated with antithyroid drugs. The source is a man aged 18 to 30 with Graves disease. CDR3 region: CASSQVGQNELIYF. The CDR3 nucleotides read TGCGCCAGCAGCCAAGTGGGGCAGAATGAATTGATATATTTT.